The 9 T cell receptor beta chains below all came from one sample that was sequenced in a study of naive and memory T cell subsets. Two oligonucleotides, mixed equimolar, formed the beta constant-region primer covering TRBC1 and TRBC2. One entry per CDR3 protein results from TCRdb running MiXCR on the UMI-ligation and nested PCR reads. Counted here are about 80,000 distinct CDR3 sequences, approximately 14% occurring once; the ten biggest clones make up roughly 0.84%. What was sequenced was central memory CD4+ T cells from blood. The receptors were sampled from a human donor in good health.

V gene TRBV20-1 combines with J gene TRBJ2-3, with 8 bases identical to TRBD2. V dropped 5 bases and J dropped 4; count of bases not matched to a gene: 14. The CDR3 extends over 16 amino acids. The germline V gene has CDR1 DFQATT and CDR2 SNEGSKA (reference sequence). The CDR3 DNA follows: TGCAGTGCTGTTAAGGGTGACGGGAGGGTAGCAGATACGCAGTATTTT. Translation gives CSAVKGDGRVADTQYF.

In its sample, this clonotype was seen a few times. The rearrangement links TRBV5-4 to TRBJ2-1; the D gene is possibly TRBD2 (6 bases). CDR3 length: 15 residues. Germline loops: CDR1 SGHNT, CDR2 YYREEE (reference sequence). Trimming pared 1 base from V and 4 bases from J, leaving 12 bases between. CDR3 in DNA: TGTGCCAGCAGCTTGACCGGGAGTGGTTACAATGAGCAGTTCTTC. Its translation: CASSLTGSGYNEQFF.

This sequence joins TRBV29-1 and TRBJ1-1, with D unclear. CDR1 is SQVTM and CDR2 is ANQGSEA in the germline V gene. The V end was cut by 4 bases, the J end by 5 bases, with 8 bases between. The CDR3 totals 11 residues. CDR3: CSVVAGTEAFF. The DNA of the CDR3 is TGCAGCGTTGTTGCTGGGACTGAAGCTTTCTTT.

This sequence joins TRBV20-1 and TRBJ1-2; 7 bases match TRBD1. The J segment lost 4 bases and the V segment lost 1 base, leaving 3 bases of the junction unmatched. This CDR3 comprises 13 residues. The germline gives CDR1 DFQATT, CDR2 SNEGSKA (reference sequence). CDR3 residues: CSARGGDSYGYTF. CDR3 bases: TGCAGTGCTAGAGGAGGGGACAGCTATGGCTACACCTTC.

This clonotype was observed at least ten times. V usage is TRBV28 and J usage is TRBJ1-4; 9 positions match TRBD1. With V trimmed by 5 bases and J by 13 bases, 14 bases remained unmatched. The CDR3 length is 15 residues. Germline V CDR1 and CDR2: MDHEN, SYDVKM. CDR3 sequence (DNA): TGTGCCAGCAGTCTGACAAACCAAGGACAGGGGAGACTGTTTTTT. This sequence encodes CASSLTNQGQGRLFF.

Ten or more counts support this clonotype. The chain recombines TRBV5-1 with TRBJ2-1; D perhaps matches TRBD2 (5 bases). Germline lookup yields CDR1 SGHRS and CDR2 YFSETQ. This CDR3 is 16 amino acids long. Trimming removed 0 bases from V and 6 bases from J, with 16 bases in between. CDR3 amino acids: CASSLAVGGRGNEQFF. The CDR3 nucleotides read TGCGCCAGCAGCTTGGCCGTAGGAGGTCGGGGCAATGAGCAGTTCTTC.

This clonotype was seen ten or more times. The V call is TRBV6-2 or TRBV6-3, the J call TRBJ2-3; D is uncertain. This CDR3 has 15 residues. The germline V gene has CDR1 MNHEY and CDR2 SVGEGT. V lost 2 bases and J 4 bases, leaving 13 bases between the germline ends. Here the CDR3 reads CASSYGLIQADTQYF. The CDR3 region has the DNA TGTGCCAGCAGTTACGGGCTTATCCAAGCAGATACGCAGTATTTT.

A few counts support this clonotype. The chain employs TRBV10-1 and TRBJ1-6, with no clear D. The V end lost 6 bases, the J end lost 8 bases, and 11 bases lay between the germline ends. The V gene's germline CDR1 is WNHNN and CDR2 SYGVQD (reference sequence). The CDR3 runs 13 residues. CDR3 sequence reads: CASRALMDSPLHF. CDR3 DNA sequence: TGCGCCAGCAGGGCCCTCATGGATTCACCCCTCCACTTT.

This clonotype was detected ten times or more. The chain has TRBV20-1 and TRBJ1-1; D is unresolved. Germline CDR1 reads DFQATT; CDR2 reads SNEGSKA (reference sequence). CDR3 length equals 13 residues. The V end lost 6 bases, the J end lost 0 bases, and 11 bases lay between the germline ends. CDR3 in amino acids: CSATSTVNTEAFF. The CDR3 region has the DNA TGCAGTGCCACCTCCACAGTGAACACTGAAGCTTTCTTT.